Reported below is one T cell receptor beta chain. Antigen: not known. TCR beta CDR3 regions were amplified from RNA transcripts. The HTBI set primed first-round TCR CDR3 RT-PCR. TCRdb independently ran MiXCR on the multiplex PCR reads; one entry per CDR3 protein. The data show some 500,000 distinct CDR3 sequences, about 24% seen once. Unmatched junction bases numbered 14, after V lost 5 bases and J lost 7 bases. This CDR3 is 16 amino acids long. The data were obtained in a study of T cells in Graves' hyperthyroidism and ophthalmopathy. Study-wide results and caveats: A 13 V-J model separated ophthalmopathy from stable hyperthyroidism. Most thyroid clonotypes with frequency above 0.001 were detected in blood.

Clinical symptoms, serum thyroxine, TRAb, thyroid ultrasound and orbital computed tomography informed diagnoses. A roughly 10 ml volume of fresh peripheral blood provided the PBMCs. The receptor comes from a woman aged 25-40 years with Graves' ophthalmopathy. V gene TRBV12-3 or TRBV12-4 combines with J gene TRBJ1-5; 7 bases fit TRBD1. The sequencing sample was made of blood. The CDR3 region has the DNA TGTGCCAGCAGTGCGGATCCGACAGGGAGGAGGCAGCCCCAGCATTTT. Encoded protein: CASSADPTGRRQPQHF.